This T cell receptor (beta chain) was recorded in a study of blood T cell repertoires in COVID-19. This CDR3 comprises 13 residues. The germline gives CDR1 KGHDR, CDR2 SFDVKD. V lost 3 bases to trimming and J lost 8 bases, with 10 bases between them. Measured with immunoSEQ multiplex PCR; TCRdb has only the in-frame clones, and not every one. The sample lists 150,000 to 200,000 clones, 80% seen once, with 4.5% to 7.5% in the top ten. This clone was picked up one time. The TCR originated in a man aged 40-50 years who had recovered from COVID-19. Sequencing was done on a sample of PBMCs or T cells enriched from blood (not recorded which). V and J are TRBV24-1 and TRBJ1-5; D not resolved. CDR3 in amino acids: CATSDLDTKPQHF. Written as DNA, the CDR3 is TGTGCCACCAGTGATCTGGATACTAAGCCCCAGCATTTT.